This entry features one T cell receptor beta chain sequence. This sample stems from a study of control samples from healthy donors and cancer patients. CDR1 MNHNY and CDR2 SVGAGI come from the germline V gene (reference sequence). The CDR3 spans 14 residues. V trimming: 2 bases; J trimming: 5 bases; junction bases outside the gene matches: 4. Assay used: immunoSEQ multiplex PCR; TCRdb lists only in-frame clones, some missing. The sample shows 65,000 to 95,000 clones, roughly 86% of them seen only once. The chain employs TRBV6-6 and TRBJ1-1, with 8 nucleotides matching TRBD1. The sample was blood. This sequence originates from a man aged 50-60 years in good health. This CDR3 is CASSYQGARTEAFF. CDR3 DNA: TGTGCCAGCAGTTACCAGGGGGCCAGAACTGAAGCTTTCTTT.